This TCR beta chain was profiled in a study of blood T cell repertoires in COVID-19. V shed 5 bases and J 6 bases; nucleotides not matched to a gene: 4. CDR1 and CDR2 (germline): SNHLY, FYNNEI. CDR3 length: 13 amino acids. This clone appeared once. Clones were sequenced by immunoSEQ multiplex PCR, and TCRdb holds only the in-frame ones, with some missing. The sample shows roughly 200,000 clones, nearly 90% of them seen only once. This sequence originates from a middle-aged man with COVID-19, enrolled during active disease. The sample taken for sequencing was peripheral blood. The J gene is TRBJ2-1, the V gene TRBV2, with 7 bases aligning to TRBD2. CDR3 coding DNA: TGTGCCAGCAGTCTGGGACTATTCAATGAGCAGTTCTTC. Protein product: CASSLGLFNEQFF.